This TCR beta chain was identified during a study of blood T cell repertoires in COVID-19. TCRdb keeps only in-frame clones here, not all; method: immunoSEQ multiplex PCR. The repertoire holds approximately 300,000 clones, with 70% to 90% as singletons. The CDR3 consists of 18 residues. The germline gives CDR1 SGHRS, CDR2 YFSETQ. The V end was cut by 0 bases, the J end by 1 base, with 19 bases between. This clone was found once. This receptor was taken from a woman aged 25 to 39 who had recovered from COVID-19. The sample comprised PBMCs or T cells enriched from blood (not recorded which). This chain uses TRBV5-1 with TRBJ2-5; no firm D call. The chain's CDR3 is CASSLALGPLTGQETQYF. In nucleotides, the CDR3 is TGCGCCAGCAGCTTGGCCTTGGGCCCCTTGACCGGCCAAGAGACCCAGTACTTC. The complete variable domain, with remaining parts taken from reference TRBV5-1 and TRBJ2-5, reads KAGVTQTPRYLIKTRGQQVTLSCSPISGHRSVSWYQQTPGQGLQFLFEYFSETQRNKGNFPGRFSGRQFSNSRSEMNVSTLELGDSALYLCASSLALGPLTGQETQYFGPGTRLLVL.